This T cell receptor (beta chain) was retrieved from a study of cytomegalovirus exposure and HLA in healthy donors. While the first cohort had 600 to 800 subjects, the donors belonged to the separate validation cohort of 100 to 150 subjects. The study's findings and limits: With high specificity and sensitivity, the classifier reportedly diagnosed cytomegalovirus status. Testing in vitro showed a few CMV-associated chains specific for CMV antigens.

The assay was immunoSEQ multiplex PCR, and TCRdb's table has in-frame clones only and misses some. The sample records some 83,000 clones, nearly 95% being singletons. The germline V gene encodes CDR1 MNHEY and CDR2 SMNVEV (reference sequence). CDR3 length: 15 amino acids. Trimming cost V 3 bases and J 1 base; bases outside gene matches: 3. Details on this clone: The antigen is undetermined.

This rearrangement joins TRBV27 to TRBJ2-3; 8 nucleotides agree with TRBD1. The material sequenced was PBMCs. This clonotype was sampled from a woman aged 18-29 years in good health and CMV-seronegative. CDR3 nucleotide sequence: TGTGCCAGCAGTTTTACAGGGGGAGGCACAGATACGCAGTATTTT. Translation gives CASSFTGGGTDTQYF.